These 10 T cell receptor beta chains originate from one sample sequenced in a study of shared clonotypes between healthy human individuals. Sequencing used immunoSEQ multiplex PCR; TCRdb keeps in-frame clones, though not all of them. Of millions of clones listed, 85% to 95% are singletons. Sequenced sample: naive CD4+ T cells sorted from blood. Subset noted: CD45RA+ positively selected. The receptors come from a man between 18 and 35 years old in good health.

The chain uses TRBV30 and TRBJ2-2; TRBD2 matches 15 bases. Trimming removed 8 bases from V and 7 bases from J; junction bases left unmatched: 14. The germline V gene has CDR1 GTSNPN and CDR2 SVGIG (reference sequence). The CDR3 is 17 residues long. CDR3 nucleotide sequence: TGTGCCCACTCCCGGTGGACTAGCGGGGGGGCTGGCGGGGAGCTGTTTTTT. Encoded protein: CAHSRWTSGGAGGELFF. The whole variable domain, filled in from reference TRBV30 and TRBJ2-2, reads SQTIHQWPATLVQPVGSPLSLECTVEGTSNPNLYWYRQAAGRGLQLLFYSVGIGQISSEVPQNLSASRPQDRQFILSSKKLLLSDSGFYLCAHSRWTSGGAGGELFFGEGSRLTVL.

V gene TRBV2 combines with J gene TRBJ2-7; 8 bases align to TRBD1. CDR3 length: 15 amino acids. Germline V gene sequence: CDR1 SNHLY, CDR2 FYNNEI. Losses at the gene ends were 7 bases for V and 3 bases for J; bases not matched to a gene: 11. The CDR3: CASTYDRGRGYEQYF. In nucleotides, the CDR3 is TGTGCCAGCACTTACGACAGGGGTAGGGGCTACGAGCAGTACTTC. The whole variable domain, remainder taken from reference TRBV2 and TRBJ2-7, is EPEVTQTPSHQVTQMGQEVILRCVPISNHLYFYWYRQILGQKVEFLVSFYNNEISEKSEIFDDQFSVERPDGSNFTLKIRSTKLEDSAMYFCASTYDRGRGYEQYFGPGTRLTVT.

This chain links TRBV6-5 with TRBJ2-7; D unresolved. CDR3 length: 15 amino acids. V lost 5 bases, J lost 0 bases, and 14 bases lay in between. Germline V gene data show CDR1 as MNHEY and CDR2 as SVGAGI. The CDR3 region is CASSRERAGSYEQYF. The CDR3 nucleotides read TGTGCCAGCAGTAGAGAACGGGCTGGCTCCTACGAGCAGTACTTC.

The V call is TRBV5-4, the J call TRBJ2-5, with 7 bases lining up with TRBD1. The CDR3 has 13 residues. Germline V gene data show CDR1 as SGHNT and CDR2 as YYREEE (reference sequence). The V and J ends lost 5 bases and 5 bases, in that order; junction bases with no gene match: 6. The CDR3 sequence: CASRRTGEETQYF. CDR3 nucleotides: TGTGCCAGCAGGAGAACAGGGGAGGAGACCCAGTACTTC.

This clone was recorded once. V gene TRBV2 combines with J gene TRBJ2-7, with TRBD1 matching over 8 bases. Germline V gene sequence: CDR1 SNHLY, CDR2 FYNNEI. V lost 7 bases, J lost 5 bases, and 4 bases stayed unmatched. This CDR3 is 12 amino acids long. CDR3 residues: CASMGTGNEQYF. The CDR3 DNA sequence: TGTGCCAGCATGGGGACAGGAAACGAGCAGTACTTC.

This chain uses TRBV7-2 with TRBJ2-7; the D call may be TRBD1 or TRBD2 (5 bases each). The germline V gene encodes CDR1 SGHTA and CDR2 FQGNSA. This CDR3 contains 16 residues. V lost 4 bases and J 0 bases, leaving 16 bases between the germline ends. The CDR3 loop reads CASSSLLGRSSYEQYF. The CDR3 DNA is TGTGCCAGCAGCTCACTCCTGGGACGGAGCTCCTACGAGCAGTACTTC.

This chain uses TRBV6-6 with TRBJ2-1; 11 bases line up with TRBD2. Trimming took 6 bases from V and 7 from J; bases not matched to a gene: 5. Germline assignment: CDR1 MNHNY and CDR2 SVGAGI (reference sequence). The CDR3 is 14 amino acids. The CDR3 bases are TGTGCCAGCAGGAAACTAGCGGGAGCGAATGAGCAGTTCTTC. It is translated as CASRKLAGANEQFF.

This clone was seen a single time. This chain connects TRBV28 to TRBJ1-2, with a weak D call TRBD1 (5 bases). With 3 bases removed from V and 4 bases from J, the gap between germline ends came to 12 bases. The CDR3 is 14 amino acids. Looked up from germline, CDR1 is MDHEN and CDR2 is SYDVKM. The CDR3 loop reads CASSFGSGTYGYTF. The CDR3, as DNA: TGTGCCAGCAGTTTTGGTTCAGGGACCTATGGCTACACCTTC.

The rearrangement joins TRBV18 to TRBJ1-1, with D perhaps matching TRBD1 (5 bases). Deletions cut 3 bases from V and 7 bases from J, with 12 bases between. The CDR3 totals 13 residues. The germline gives CDR1 KGHSH, CDR2 LQKENI. CDR3 coding DNA: TGTGCCAGCTCACCTGGGGCGAGGGGTGAAGCTTTCTTT. Its translation: CASSPGARGEAFF. Together with reference TRBV18 and TRBJ1-1, the CDR3 gives the full variable domain: NAGVMQNPRHLVRRRGQEARLRCSPMKGHSHVYWYRQLPEEGLKFMVYLQKENIIDESGMPKERFSAEFPKEGPSILRIQQVVRGDSAAYFCASSPGARGEAFFGQGTRLTVV.

The rearrangement links TRBV5-6 to TRBJ2-7, with 7 bases lining up with TRBD1. The CDR3 sequence is 14 residues long. V lost 4 bases and J lost 4; bases outside the gene matches: 8. Germline CDR1 reads SGHDT; CDR2 reads YYEEEE. CDR3 nucleotide sequence: TGTGCCAGCAGCGGACAGGAAAACAGTTACGAGCAGTACTTC. This encodes CASSGQENSYEQYF.